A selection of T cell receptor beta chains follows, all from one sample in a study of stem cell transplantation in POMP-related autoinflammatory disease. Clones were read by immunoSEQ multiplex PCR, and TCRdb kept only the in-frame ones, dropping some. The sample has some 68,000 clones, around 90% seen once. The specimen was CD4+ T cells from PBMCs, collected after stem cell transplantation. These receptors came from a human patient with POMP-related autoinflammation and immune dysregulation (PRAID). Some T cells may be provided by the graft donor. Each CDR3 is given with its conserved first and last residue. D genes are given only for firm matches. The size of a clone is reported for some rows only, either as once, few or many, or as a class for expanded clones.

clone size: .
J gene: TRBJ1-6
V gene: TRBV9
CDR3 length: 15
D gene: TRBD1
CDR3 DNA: TGTGCCAGCAGCACCGGGACAGGATTCGGTTCACCCCTCCACTTT
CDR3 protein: CASSTGTGFGSPLHF

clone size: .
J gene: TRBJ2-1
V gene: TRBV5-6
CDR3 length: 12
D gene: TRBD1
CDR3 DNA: TGTGCCAGCAGCTACAGGGGGAATGAGCAGTTCTTC
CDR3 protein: CASSYRGNEQFF

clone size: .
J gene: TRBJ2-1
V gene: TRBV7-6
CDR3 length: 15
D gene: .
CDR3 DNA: TGTGCCAGCAGCTTTACCGGGGCCTCCTACAATGAGCAGTTCTTC
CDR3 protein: CASSFTGASYNEQFF

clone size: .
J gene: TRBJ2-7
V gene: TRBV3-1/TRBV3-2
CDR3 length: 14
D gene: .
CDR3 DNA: TGTGCCAGCAGCCAAGATCTTATGATCTACGAGCAGTACTTC
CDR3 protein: CASSQDLMIYEQYF

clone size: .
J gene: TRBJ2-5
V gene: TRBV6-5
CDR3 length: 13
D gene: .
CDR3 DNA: TGTGCCAGCAGCAAAACAGGGAAAGAGACCCAGTACTTC
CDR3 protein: CASSKTGKETQYF

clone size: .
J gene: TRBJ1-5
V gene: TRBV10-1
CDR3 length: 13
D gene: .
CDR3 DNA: TGCGCCAGCAGTGTTGGGGCTGGGCAGCCCCAGCATTTT
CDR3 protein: CASSVGAGQPQHF

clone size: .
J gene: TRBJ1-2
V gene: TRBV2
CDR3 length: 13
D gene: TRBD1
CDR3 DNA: TGTGCCAGCAGCCCACAGGGGAACTATGGCTACACCTTC
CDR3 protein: CASSPQGNYGYTF

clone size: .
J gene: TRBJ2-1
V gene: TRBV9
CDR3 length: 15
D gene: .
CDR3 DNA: TGTGCCAGCAGCGTAATGGACGGGTCTTACAATGAGCAGTTCTTC
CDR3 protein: CASSVMDGSYNEQFF

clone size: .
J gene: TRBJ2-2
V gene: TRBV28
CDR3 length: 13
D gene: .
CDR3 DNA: TGTGCCAGCAGTTGGGGGAACACCGGGGAGCTGTTTTTT
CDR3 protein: CASSWGNTGELFF

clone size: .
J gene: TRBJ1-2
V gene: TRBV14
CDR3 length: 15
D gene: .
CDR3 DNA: TGTGCCAGCAGCCAAGATGGGCCGACGGGCTATGGCTACACCTTC
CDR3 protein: CASSQDGPTGYGYTF

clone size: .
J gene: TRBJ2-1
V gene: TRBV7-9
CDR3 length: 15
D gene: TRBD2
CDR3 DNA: TGTGCCAGCAAACCACCGGGACTAGCGTGGGGTGAGCAGTTCTTC
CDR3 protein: CASKPPGLAWGEQFF

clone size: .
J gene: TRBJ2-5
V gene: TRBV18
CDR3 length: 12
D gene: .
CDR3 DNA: TGTGCCAGCTCACCAGGCCAAGAGACCCAGTACTTC
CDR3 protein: CASSPGQETQYF

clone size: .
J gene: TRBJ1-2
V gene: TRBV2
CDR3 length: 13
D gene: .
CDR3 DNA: TGTGCCAGCAGTGATGCCCCTAACTATGGCTACACCTTC
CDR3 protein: CASSDAPNYGYTF

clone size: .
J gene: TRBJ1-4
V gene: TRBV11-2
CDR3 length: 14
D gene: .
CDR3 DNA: TGTGCCAGCAGCTTAGGGCTGGCGAACGAAAAACTGTTTTTT
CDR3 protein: CASSLGLANEKLFF

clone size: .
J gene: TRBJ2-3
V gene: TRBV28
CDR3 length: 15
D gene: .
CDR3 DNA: TGTGCCAGCAGTTTAGGAGGCAGTGGCACAGATACGCAGTATTTT
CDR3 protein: CASSLGGSGTDTQYF

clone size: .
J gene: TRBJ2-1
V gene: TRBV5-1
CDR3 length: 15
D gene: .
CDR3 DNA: TGCGCCAGCAGCTTGGTGGGGGGCTCCTACAATGAGCAGTTCTTC
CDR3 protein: CASSLVGGSYNEQFF

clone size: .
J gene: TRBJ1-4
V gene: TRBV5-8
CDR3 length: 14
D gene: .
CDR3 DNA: TGTGCCAGCCACCGCTGGGGAGCTAATGAAAAACTGTTTTTT
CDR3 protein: CASHRWGANEKLFF

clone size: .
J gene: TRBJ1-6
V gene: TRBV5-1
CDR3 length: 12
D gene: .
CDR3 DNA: TGCGCCAGCAGCGAGGATAATTCACCCCTCCACTTT
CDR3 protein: CASSEDNSPLHF

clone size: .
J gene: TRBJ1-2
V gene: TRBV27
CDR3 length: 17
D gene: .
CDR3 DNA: TGTGCCAGCAGCCCAAGGTGGCAGGGCACCACTAACTATGGCTACACCTTC
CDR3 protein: CASSPRWQGTTNYGYTF

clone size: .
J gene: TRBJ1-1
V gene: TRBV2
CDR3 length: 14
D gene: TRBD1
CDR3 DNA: TGTGCCAGCAGGGGGACAGTACCTAACACTGAAGCTTTCTTT
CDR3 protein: CASRGTVPNTEAFF

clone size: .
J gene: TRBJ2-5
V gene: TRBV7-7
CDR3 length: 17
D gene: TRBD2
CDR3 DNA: TGTGCCAGCAGCTTGGGACTAGCGGGAACGGGGCAAGAGACCCAGTACTTC
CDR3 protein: CASSLGLAGTGQETQYF

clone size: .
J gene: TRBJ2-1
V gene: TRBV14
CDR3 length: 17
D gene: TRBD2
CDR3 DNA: TGTGCCAGCAGCCTGCGGACTAGCGGGAGCTCCTACAATGAGCAGTTCTTC
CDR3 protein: CASSLRTSGSSYNEQFF

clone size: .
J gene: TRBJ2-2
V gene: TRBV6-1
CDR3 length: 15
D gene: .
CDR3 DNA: TGTGCCAGCAGTGAATGGGTAGGGGGTTCCGGGGAGCTGTTTTTT
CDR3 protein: CASSEWVGGSGELFF

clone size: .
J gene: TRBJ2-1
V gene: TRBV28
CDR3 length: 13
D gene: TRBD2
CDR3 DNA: TGTGCCAGCAGTGGGACTAGCAAGTATGAGCAGTTCTTC
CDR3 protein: CASSGTSKYEQFF

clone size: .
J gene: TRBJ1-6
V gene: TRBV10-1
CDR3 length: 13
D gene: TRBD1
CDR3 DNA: TGCGCCAGCGGGACAGGGAATAATTCACCCCTCCACTTT
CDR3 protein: CASGTGNNSPLHF

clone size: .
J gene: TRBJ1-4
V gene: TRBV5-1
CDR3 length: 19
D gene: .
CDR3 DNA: TGCGCCAGCAGCTTGGATGGGACGTCCTCTGGGGTGTCTAATGAAAAACTGTTTTTT
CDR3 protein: CASSLDGTSSGVSNEKLFF

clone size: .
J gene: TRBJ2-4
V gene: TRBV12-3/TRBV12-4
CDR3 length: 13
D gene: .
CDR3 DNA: TGTGCCAGCAGTTTAGACGAGATGAACATTCAGTACTTC
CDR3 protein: CASSLDEMNIQYF

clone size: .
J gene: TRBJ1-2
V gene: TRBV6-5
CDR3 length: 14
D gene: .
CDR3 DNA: TGTGCCAGCACTCCTGGGAGGTTTGGGTATGGCTACACCTTC
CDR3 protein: CASTPGRFGYGYTF

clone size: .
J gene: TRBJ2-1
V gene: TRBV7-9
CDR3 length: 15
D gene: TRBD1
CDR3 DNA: TGTGCCAGCGGTTCAGAGGGGACAGGGGATAATGAGCAGTTCTTC
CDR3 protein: CASGSEGTGDNEQFF

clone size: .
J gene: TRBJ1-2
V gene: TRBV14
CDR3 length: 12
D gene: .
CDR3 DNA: TGTGCCAGCAGCCTCCGGGGTTATGGCTACACCTTC
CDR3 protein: CASSLRGYGYTF

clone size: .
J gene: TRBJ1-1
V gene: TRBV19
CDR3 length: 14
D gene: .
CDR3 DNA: TGTGCCAGTAGTATCCAGGGGATGAACACTGAAGCTTTCTTT
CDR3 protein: CASSIQGMNTEAFF

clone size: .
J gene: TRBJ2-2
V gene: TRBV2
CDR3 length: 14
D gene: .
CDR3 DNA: TGTGCCAGCAGTGAAGGGATAGCGACCGGGGAGCTGTTTTTT
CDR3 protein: CASSEGIATGELFF

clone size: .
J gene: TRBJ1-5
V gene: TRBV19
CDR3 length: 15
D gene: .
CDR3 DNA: TGTGCCAGTAACCTGGAGGCCAGGGAGGGCCAGCCCCAGCATTTT
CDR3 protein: CASNLEAREGQPQHF

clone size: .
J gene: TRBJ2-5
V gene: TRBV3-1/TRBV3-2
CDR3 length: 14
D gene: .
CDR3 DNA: TGTGCCAGCAGCCCTTCGGGGAGAAGAGAGACCCAGTACTTC
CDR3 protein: CASSPSGRRETQYF

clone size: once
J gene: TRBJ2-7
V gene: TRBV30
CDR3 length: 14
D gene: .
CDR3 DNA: TGTGCCTGGCGGAGGGGGGTCGGTTACTACGAGCAGTACTTC
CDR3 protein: CAWRRGVGYYEQYF

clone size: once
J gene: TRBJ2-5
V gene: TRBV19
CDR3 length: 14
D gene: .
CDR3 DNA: TGTGCCAGTAGGCAGGGGAGTAGGGCGGAGACCCAGTACTTC
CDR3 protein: CASRQGSRAETQYF

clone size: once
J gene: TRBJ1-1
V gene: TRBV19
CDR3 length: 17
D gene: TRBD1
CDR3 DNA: TGTGCCAGTAGTAACCGGGACAGGGGGTCTTATGGAGCTGAAGCTTTCTTT
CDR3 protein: CASSNRDRGSYGAEAFF

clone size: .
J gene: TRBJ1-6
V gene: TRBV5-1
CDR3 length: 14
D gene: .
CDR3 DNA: TGCGCCAGCAGCCCCACCGAGGGCCATTCACCCCTCCACTTT
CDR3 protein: CASSPTEGHSPLHF

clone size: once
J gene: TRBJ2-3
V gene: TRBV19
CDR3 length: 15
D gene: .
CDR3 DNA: TGTGCCAGTAGTATAGGGGCCGGGGCCACAGATACGCAGTATTTT
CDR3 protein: CASSIGAGATDTQYF

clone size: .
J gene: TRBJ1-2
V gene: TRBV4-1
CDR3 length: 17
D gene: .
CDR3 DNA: TGCGCCAGCAGCCAGGTCTTTCGCGGGCCGATCGGCTATGGCTACACCTTC
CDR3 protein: CASSQVFRGPIGYGYTF

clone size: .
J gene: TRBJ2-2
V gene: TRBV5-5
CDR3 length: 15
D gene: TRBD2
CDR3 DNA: TGTGCCAGCAGCTTGTTCGCGGGAGTTACCGGGGAGCTGTTTTTT
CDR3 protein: CASSLFAGVTGELFF

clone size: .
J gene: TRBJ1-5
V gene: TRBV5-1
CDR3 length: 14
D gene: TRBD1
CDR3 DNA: TGCGCCAGCAGCCCCGGCGCAGGGGGTCAGCCCCAGCATTTT
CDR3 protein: CASSPGAGGQPQHF

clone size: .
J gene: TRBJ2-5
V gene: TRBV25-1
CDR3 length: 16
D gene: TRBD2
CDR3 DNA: TGTGCCAGCAGTGAATTGGGCGGGAGGTTCCAAGAGACCCAGTACTTC
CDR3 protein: CASSELGGRFQETQYF

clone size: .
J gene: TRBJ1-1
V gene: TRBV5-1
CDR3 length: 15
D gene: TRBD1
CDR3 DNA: TGCGCCAGCAGCGCTATCCAGGGGGCTGGCGCTGAAGCTTTCTTT
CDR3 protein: CASSAIQGAGAEAFF

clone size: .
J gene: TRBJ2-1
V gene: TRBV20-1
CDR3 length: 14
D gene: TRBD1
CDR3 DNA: TGCAGTGCTAGTTACAGGGGGGTTAGGAATGAGCAGTTCTTC
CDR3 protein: CSASYRGVRNEQFF

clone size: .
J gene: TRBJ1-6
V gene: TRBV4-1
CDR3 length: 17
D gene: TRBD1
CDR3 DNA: TGCGCCAGCAGCCAAGAAGCCCTCGACAGGGCAAATTCACCCCTCCACTTT
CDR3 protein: CASSQEALDRANSPLHF

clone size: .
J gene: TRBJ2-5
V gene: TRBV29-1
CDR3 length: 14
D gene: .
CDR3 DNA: TGCAGCGTTTCTCTCGGGTTTATCCAAGAGACCCAGTACTTC
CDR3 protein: CSVSLGFIQETQYF

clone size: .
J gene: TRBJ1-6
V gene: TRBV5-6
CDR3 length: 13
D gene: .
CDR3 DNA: TGTGCCAGCAGCTCTCAATATAATTCACCCCTCCACTTT
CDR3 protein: CASSSQYNSPLHF

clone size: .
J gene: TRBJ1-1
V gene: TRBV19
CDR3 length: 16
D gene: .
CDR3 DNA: TGTGCCAGTAGTTCCTATTCCGGGGGGGACGACGTAGGAGCTTTCTTT
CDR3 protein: CASSSYSGGDDVGAFF

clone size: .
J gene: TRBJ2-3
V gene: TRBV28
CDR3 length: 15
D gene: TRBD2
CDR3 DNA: TGTGCCAGCAGTTTTTGGGGACTAGGTAAAGATACGCAGTATTTT
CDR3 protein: CASSFWGLGKDTQYF

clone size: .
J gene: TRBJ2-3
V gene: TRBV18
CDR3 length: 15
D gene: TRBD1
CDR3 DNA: TGTGCCAGCTCATCGACAGGGGCAGGGACAGATACGCAGTATTTT
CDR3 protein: CASSSTGAGTDTQYF

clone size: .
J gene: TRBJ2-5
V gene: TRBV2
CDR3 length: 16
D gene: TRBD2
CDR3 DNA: TGTGCCAGCAGTGAAATGGACGGGAGGGCTCCAGAGACCCAGTACTTC
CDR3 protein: CASSEMDGRAPETQYF

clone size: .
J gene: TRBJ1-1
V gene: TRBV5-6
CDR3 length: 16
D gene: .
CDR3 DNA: TGTGCCAGCAGCTTGACTTGGTTCGGGGTATCTGATGAAGCTTTCTTT
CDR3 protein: CASSLTWFGVSDEAFF

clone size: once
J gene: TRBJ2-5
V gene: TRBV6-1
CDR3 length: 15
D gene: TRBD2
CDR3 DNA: TGTGCCAGCAGTGAAGAACCAGGGAGGGGAGAGACCCAGTACTTC
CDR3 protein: CASSEEPGRGETQYF

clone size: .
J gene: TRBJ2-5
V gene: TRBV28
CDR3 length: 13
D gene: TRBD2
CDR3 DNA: TGTGCCAGCACCCGGGAGGGGCATGGGACCCAGTACTTC
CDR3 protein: CASTREGHGTQYF